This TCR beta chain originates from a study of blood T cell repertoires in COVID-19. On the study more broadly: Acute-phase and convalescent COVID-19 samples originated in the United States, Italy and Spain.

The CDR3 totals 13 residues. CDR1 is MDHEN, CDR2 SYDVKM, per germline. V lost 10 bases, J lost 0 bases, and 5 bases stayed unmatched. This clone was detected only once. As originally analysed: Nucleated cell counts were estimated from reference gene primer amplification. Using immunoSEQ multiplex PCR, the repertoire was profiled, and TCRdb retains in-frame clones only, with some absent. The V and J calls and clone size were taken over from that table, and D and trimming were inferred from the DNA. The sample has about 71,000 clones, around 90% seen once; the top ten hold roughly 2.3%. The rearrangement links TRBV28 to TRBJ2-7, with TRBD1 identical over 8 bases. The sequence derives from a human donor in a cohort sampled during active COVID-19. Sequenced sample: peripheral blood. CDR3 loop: CATGTGFSYEQYF. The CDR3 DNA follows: TGTGCCACCGGGACAGGATTCTCCTACGAGCAGTACTTC.